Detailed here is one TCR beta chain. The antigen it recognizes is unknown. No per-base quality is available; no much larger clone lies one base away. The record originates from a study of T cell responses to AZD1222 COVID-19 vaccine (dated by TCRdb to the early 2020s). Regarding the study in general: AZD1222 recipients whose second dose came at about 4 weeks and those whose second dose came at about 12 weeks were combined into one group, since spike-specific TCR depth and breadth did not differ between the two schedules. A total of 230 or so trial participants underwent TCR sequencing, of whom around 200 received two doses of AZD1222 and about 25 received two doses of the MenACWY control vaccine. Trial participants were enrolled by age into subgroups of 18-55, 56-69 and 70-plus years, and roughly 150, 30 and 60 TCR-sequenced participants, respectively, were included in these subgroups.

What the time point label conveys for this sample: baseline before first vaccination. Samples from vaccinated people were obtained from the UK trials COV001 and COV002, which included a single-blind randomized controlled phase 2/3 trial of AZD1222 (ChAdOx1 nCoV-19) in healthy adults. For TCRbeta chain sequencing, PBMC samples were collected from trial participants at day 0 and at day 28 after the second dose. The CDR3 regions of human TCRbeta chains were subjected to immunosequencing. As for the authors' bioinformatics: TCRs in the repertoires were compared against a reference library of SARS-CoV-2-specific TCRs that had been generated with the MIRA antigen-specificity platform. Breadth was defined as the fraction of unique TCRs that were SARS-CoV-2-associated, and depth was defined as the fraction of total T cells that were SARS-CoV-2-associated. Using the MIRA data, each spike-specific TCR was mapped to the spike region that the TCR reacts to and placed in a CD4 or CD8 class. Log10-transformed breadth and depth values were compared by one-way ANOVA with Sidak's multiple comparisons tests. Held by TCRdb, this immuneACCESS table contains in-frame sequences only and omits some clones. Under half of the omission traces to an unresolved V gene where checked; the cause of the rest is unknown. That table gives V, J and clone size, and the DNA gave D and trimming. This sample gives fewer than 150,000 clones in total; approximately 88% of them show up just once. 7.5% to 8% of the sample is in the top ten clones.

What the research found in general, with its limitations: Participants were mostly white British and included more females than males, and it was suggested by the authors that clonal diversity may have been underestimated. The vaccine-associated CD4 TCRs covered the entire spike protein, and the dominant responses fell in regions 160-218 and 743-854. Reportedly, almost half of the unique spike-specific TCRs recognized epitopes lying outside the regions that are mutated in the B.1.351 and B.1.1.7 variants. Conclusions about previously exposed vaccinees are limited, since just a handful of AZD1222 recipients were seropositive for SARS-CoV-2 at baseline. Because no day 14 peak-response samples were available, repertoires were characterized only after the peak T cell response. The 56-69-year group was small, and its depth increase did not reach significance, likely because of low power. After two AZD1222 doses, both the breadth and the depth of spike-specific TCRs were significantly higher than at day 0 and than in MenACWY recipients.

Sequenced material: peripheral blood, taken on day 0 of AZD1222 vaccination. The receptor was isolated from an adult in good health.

The DNA sequence is TGTGCCAGTAGTAAAAACCAGGGGACCGGGGAGCTGTTTTTT. The translation is CASSKNQGTGELFF. The chain joins TRBV19 to TRBJ2-2; the D region possibly corresponds to TRBD1 (6 bases align). V and J lose 4 bases and 5 bases, and a span of 11 bases separates them. CDR1 and CDR2 are read off the germline V gene (reference sequence) as LNHDA and SQIVND. Reading from cysteine to phenylalanine, the CDR3 counts 14 amino acids. The retained sequence is limited to the CDR3, 42 bases, with the frame set at the first base.